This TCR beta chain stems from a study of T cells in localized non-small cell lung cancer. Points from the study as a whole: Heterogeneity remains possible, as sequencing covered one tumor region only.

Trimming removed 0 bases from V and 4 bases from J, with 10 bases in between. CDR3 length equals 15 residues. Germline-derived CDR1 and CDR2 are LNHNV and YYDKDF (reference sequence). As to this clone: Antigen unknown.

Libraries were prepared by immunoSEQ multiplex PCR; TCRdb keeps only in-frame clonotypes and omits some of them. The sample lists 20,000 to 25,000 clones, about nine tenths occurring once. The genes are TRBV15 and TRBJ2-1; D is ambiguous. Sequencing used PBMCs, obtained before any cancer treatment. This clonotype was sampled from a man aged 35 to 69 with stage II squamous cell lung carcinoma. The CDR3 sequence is CATSRDEVKYNEQFF. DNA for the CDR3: TGTGCCACCAGCAGAGATGAGGTGAAGTACAATGAGCAGTTCTTC.